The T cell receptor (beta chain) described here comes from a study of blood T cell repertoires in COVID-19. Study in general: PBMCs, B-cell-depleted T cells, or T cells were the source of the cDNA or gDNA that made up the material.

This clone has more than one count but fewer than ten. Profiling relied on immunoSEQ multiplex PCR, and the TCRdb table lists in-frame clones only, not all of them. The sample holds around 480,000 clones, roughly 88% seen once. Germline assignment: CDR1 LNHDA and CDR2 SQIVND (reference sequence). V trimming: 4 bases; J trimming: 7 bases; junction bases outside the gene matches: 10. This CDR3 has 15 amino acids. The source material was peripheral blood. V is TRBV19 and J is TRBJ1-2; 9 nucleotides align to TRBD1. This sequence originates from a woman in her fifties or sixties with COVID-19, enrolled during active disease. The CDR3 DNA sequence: TGTGCCAGTAGTACTCCAACGACAGGGGGATCTGGCTACACCTTC. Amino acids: CASSTPTTGGSGYTF.